The clone carrying this TCR beta chain showed up just a few times. This sample is part of a study of T cell repertoires in cytomegalovirus infection. TCRdb ran MiXCR on the reads and lists one entry per CDR3 protein. The sample includes more than 650,000 distinct CDR3 sequences, about a third of them seen just once. Germline V lookup: CDR1 MDHEN, CDR2 SYDVKM. Germline trimming cut 2 bases from V and 3 bases from J; bases unmatched to any gene: 2. The CDR3 runs to 15 residues. The TCR was taken from a human donor in good health (CMV status not recorded). Some clones in this sample may be carry-over from other donors' samples. The chain carries TRBV28 and TRBJ2-5; 11 bases map to TRBD2. Specimen: PBMCs. CDR3 protein: CASSLVGLAEETQYF. CDR3 in DNA: TGTGCCAGCAGTTTAGTGGGACTAGCGGAAGAGACCCAGTACTTC.